This TCR beta chain was recorded in a study of blood T cell repertoires in COVID-19. Study details: Nucleic acid was either cDNA or gDNA, and it came from T cells, B-cell-depleted T cells, or PBMCs.

Libraries were prepared by immunoSEQ multiplex PCR; TCRdb keeps only in-frame clonotypes and omits some of them. The sample holds 300,000 to 400,000 clones, around 87% seen once. Between the trimmed V and J ends, which lost 1 base and 3 bases, there was a span of 13 bases. CDR1 and CDR2 from the germline V gene are LGHDT and YNNKEL (reference sequence). The CDR3 has 15 residues. The chain carries TRBV3-1 (or the pseudogene TRBV3-2) and TRBJ2-7; D perhaps matches TRBD1 (7 bases). This TCR came from a man aged 50 or older with active or convalescent COVID-19. The sample consisted of peripheral blood. The CDR3 loop is CASSQGGDSHYEQYF. As DNA, the CDR3 is TGTGCCAGCAGCCAAGGGGGGGACAGCCACTACGAGCAGTACTTC.